These 29 T cell receptor beta chains were sequenced from one sample in a study of cytotoxic CD8 clonotypes in ibrutinib-treated CLL (dated by TCRdb to the early 2020s). The library was made by the immunoSEQ multiplex PCR assay. Entries here come from immuneACCESS through TCRdb and include only in-frame sequences with V and J called. Some clones fail to appear in such tables; in the studies checked, an unresolved V gene covers under half of the shortfall, and the cause of the remainder is unknown. Here the sample has 250,000 to 350,000 clones; 65% to 85% occur a single time. Clones ranked in the top ten supply approximately 5.6% of the sample. The meaning of the sample's time point label: progressive disease on ibrutinib. The sequencing used PBMCs, collected at disease progression, from a patient treated with ibrutinib. The source is a human donor with chronic lymphocytic leukemia.

The rearrangement uses TRBV9 and TRBJ2-3, with a tentative D call TRBD1 (5 bases). CDR3 length equals 13 residues. Germline values: CDR1 SGDLS, CDR2 YYNGEE. Between the trimmed V and J ends, which lost 4 bases and 6 bases, there was a span of 12 bases. The CDR3 DNA reads as TGTGCCAGCAGCTCACGCCCAGGGGATACGCAGTATTTT. It yields the protein CASSSRPGDTQYF.

The genes are TRBV7-9 and TRBJ1-2; 7 bases match TRBD1. Per germline, CDR1 SEHNR and CDR2 FQNEAQ (reference sequence). CDR3 length: 12 amino acids. After removal of 3 bases from V and 8 bases from J, the junction contained 3 bases not matched to a gene. CDR3 in DNA: TGTGCCAGCAGCTTCAGGGGGTCGGGCTACACCTTC. Protein sequence: CASSFRGSGYTF.

This chain uses TRBV4-1 with TRBJ1-2; the D gene is possibly TRBD1 (5 bases). The CDR3 contains 15 residues. Germline loops: CDR1 MGHRA, CDR2 YSYEKL. V was shortened by 2 bases and J by 3 bases, with 13 bases between the two germline ends. The CDR3 loop reads CASSQRDLDHYGYTF. In DNA form, the CDR3 reads TGCGCCAGCAGCCAAAGGGACCTGGATCACTATGGCTACACCTTC.

V gene TRBV18 combines with J gene TRBJ2-7; 10 nucleotides match TRBD1. Germline V gives CDR1 KGHSH, CDR2 LQKENI. V gave up 6 bases and J gave up 2 bases; unmatched junction bases: 13. The CDR3 runs to 17 residues. CDR3 residues: CASSPATGGVGAYEQYF. CDR3 coding DNA: TGTGCCAGCTCGCCTGCGACAGGGGGCGTTGGAGCCTACGAGCAGTACTTC.

The rearrangement links TRBV2 to TRBJ2-3; maybe TRBD2 (6 bases). Germline-derived CDR1 and CDR2 are SNHLY and FYNNEI. The CDR3 consists of 14 residues. V lost 6 bases and J lost 11, with 21 bases in between. The CDR3 DNA reads as TGTGCCAGCAGGCGGGGCCTAGCGACCATACAGCAGTATTTT. Translated: CASRRGLATIQQYF.

DNA for the CDR3: TGTGCCAGCAGCTTAGCGGGACAGGGGTACGAGCAGTACTTC. This sequence encodes CASSLAGQGYEQYF. The chain has TRBV11-2 and TRBJ2-7, with 10 bases that match TRBD1. Trimming took 1 base from V and 4 from J; bases not matched to a gene: 1. The CDR3 runs 14 residues. Germline-derived CDR1 and CDR2 are SGHAT and FQNNGV. Full variable domain (outside the CDR3, taken from reference TRBV11-2 and TRBJ2-7): EAGVAQSPRYKIIEKRQSVAFWCNPISGHATLYWYQQILGQGPKLLIQFQNNGVVDDSQLPKDRFSAERLKGVDSTLKIQPAKLEDSAVYLCASSLAGQGYEQYFGPGTRLTVT.

The chain has TRBV29-1 and TRBJ1-2; D gene ambiguous. Trimming removed 7 bases at V and 4 bases at J, with 13 bases between. This CDR3 region has 12 residues. Germline assignment: CDR1 SQVTM and CDR2 ANQGSEA. The CDR3 here is CSAVVASYGYTF. The CDR3 region has the DNA TGCAGCGCCGTAGTGGCCAGCTATGGCTACACCTTC.

This clone was seen a single time. The chain combines TRBV6-1 with TRBJ1-2; TRBD1 is a possible D gene (6 bases). V shed 7 bases and J shed 7 bases, with 10 bases lying between them. The CDR3 is 11 amino acids. The germline V gene has CDR1 MNHNS and CDR2 SASEGT. The chain's CDR3 is CASNLGGGYTF. CDR3 nucleotides: TGTGCCAGCAATCTAGGGGGTGGCTACACCTTC.

This chain connects TRBV2 to TRBJ1-1; D is unclear. Deletions cut 3 bases from V and 4 bases from J, with 33 bases between. Per germline, CDR1 SNHLY and CDR2 FYNNEI. This CDR3 is 21 amino acids long. CDR3 DNA sequence: TGTGCCAGCAGTGACCTGGGTTTTAGCCCGGACGGAGCCATTAAGTTCACTGAAGCTTTCTTT. It yields the protein CASSDLGFSPDGAIKFTEAFF.

Only one count was recorded for this clone. The chain carries TRBV5-1 and TRBJ1-5, with a possible D match to TRBD1 (6 bases). Trimming cost V 3 bases and J 3 bases, with 13 bases left between them. Germline-derived CDR1 and CDR2 are SGHRS and YFSETQ. The CDR3 covers 15 residues. The CDR3 reads CASSSDAGVNQPQHF. The CDR3 region has the DNA TGCGCCAGCAGCTCCGACGCAGGGGTCAATCAGCCCCAGCATTTT.

The table lists this clone with a few counts. This chain connects TRBV2 to TRBJ2-5, with D possibly being TRBD1 or TRBD2 (5 bases each). This CDR3 is 12 amino acids long. V dropped 6 bases and J dropped 5 bases, with 10 bases sitting between them. Germline V gene sequence: CDR1 SNHLY, CDR2 FYNNEI. The CDR3 loop reads CASRSGSETQYF. CDR3 coding DNA: TGTGCCAGCAGGTCAGGGAGCGAGACCCAGTACTTC.

The V gene is TRBV4-1, the J gene TRBJ2-7; D may be TRBD1 (5 bases). This CDR3 region has 15 residues. Germline V gene sequence: CDR1 MGHRA, CDR2 YSYEKL. Trimming left V 3 bases short and J 4 bases short, with 16 bases between. The CDR3 is CASSQQDSDTYEQYF. DNA of the CDR3: TGCGCCAGCAGCCAGCAAGACAGCGATACTTACGAGCAGTACTTC.

The chain uses TRBV5-1 and TRBJ2-5; D possibly corresponds to TRBD1 (6 bases). CDR1 and CDR2 from the germline V gene are SGHRS and YFSETQ. The CDR3 loop spans 15 amino acids. With 0 bases removed from V and 3 bases from J, the gap between germline ends came to 12 bases. CDR3 nucleotides: TGCGCCAGCAGCTTGGATGGGGACAAGGAAGAGACCCAGTACTTC. It translates to CASSLDGDKEETQYF.

In its sample, this clone was seen a few times. The J gene is TRBJ1-1, the V gene TRBV7-2; a possible D gene is TRBD1 (5 bases). V was cut by 3 bases and J by 1 base, with 9 bases left in between. This CDR3 contains 14 residues. Germline values: CDR1 SGHTA, CDR2 FQGNSA. The CDR3: CASSLGLKNTEAFF. The CDR3 nucleotides read TGTGCCAGCAGCTTGGGACTGAAGAACACTGAAGCTTTCTTT.

The chain uses TRBV2 and TRBJ2-7; D is undetermined. Trimming took 0 bases from V and 0 from J, leaving 3 bases between them. The CDR3 extends over 13 amino acids. Germline V CDR1 and CDR2: SNHLY, FYNNEI. In nucleotides, the CDR3 is TGTGCCAGCAGTGAAGCAACCTCCTACGAGCAGTACTTC. Its protein product is CASSEATSYEQYF. Drawing the rest from reference TRBV2 and TRBJ2-7, the complete variable domain is EPEVTQTPSHQVTQMGQEVILRCVPISNHLYFYWYRQILGQKVEFLVSFYNNEISEKSEIFDDQFSVERPDGSNFTLKIRSTKLEDSAMYFCASSEATSYEQYFGPGTRLTVT.

This clone has only one observation. The V gene is TRBV7-2, the J gene TRBJ2-7; tentative D call: TRBD2 (6 bases). The germline V and J ends were trimmed by 3 bases and 6 bases, with 15 bases remaining between them. There are 14 residues in the CDR3. The germline V gene encodes CDR1 SGHTA and CDR2 FQGNSA. CDR3 sequence: CASSLGGAPLEQYF. In DNA form, the CDR3 reads TGTGCCAGCAGCTTGGGGGGAGCCCCCCTCGAGCAGTACTTC.

The chain couples TRBV5-1 to TRBJ1-3, with 8 bases lining up with TRBD1. CDR1 is SGHRS, CDR2 YFSETQ, per germline. The CDR3 runs 16 residues. V gave up 4 bases and J gave up 3 bases; unmatched junction bases: 9. The CDR3 sequence is CASSASGGKSGNTIYF. As DNA, the CDR3 is TGCGCCAGCAGCGCGTCAGGGGGCAAGAGTGGAAACACCATATATTTT.

The count of this clone is one. This chain joins TRBV11-2 and TRBJ1-2, with D perhaps TRBD1 (5 bases). V was trimmed by 10 bases and J by 4 bases, leaving 13 bases between them. Germline loops: CDR1 SGHAT, CDR2 FQNNGV. The CDR3 extends over 12 amino acids. The CDR3 here is CATSRDGYGYTF. The CDR3 nucleotides are TGTGCCACCTCCAGGGACGGCTATGGCTACACCTTC.

The rearrangement uses TRBV19 and TRBJ2-1; TRBD1 agrees at 9 bases. J lost 3 bases, V lost 5 bases, and 8 bases had no gene match. CDR1 LNHDA and CDR2 SQIVND come from the germline V gene (reference sequence). The CDR3 extends over 16 amino acids. The CDR3 reads CASSDLGTGFYNEQFF. CDR3 sequence (DNA): TGTGCCAGTAGTGACCTAGGGACAGGGTTCTACAATGAGCAGTTCTTC.

The rearrangement uses TRBV5-1 and TRBJ1-2; D is possibly TRBD1 (6 bases). This CDR3 is 14 amino acids long. Per germline, CDR1 SGHRS and CDR2 YFSETQ. V was cut by 3 bases and J by 8 bases, with 17 bases left in between. This chain's CDR3 is CASSSTGGVGGYTF. The CDR3 DNA follows: TGCGCCAGCAGCTCGACAGGCGGTGTAGGGGGCTACACCTTC.

This chain uses TRBV4-1 with TRBJ1-2; the match to TRBD1 covers 8 bases. The ends lost 0 bases at V and 4 bases at J; junction bases unmatched: 10. CDR1 is MGHRA, CDR2 YSYEKL, per germline. This CDR3 has 17 amino acids. The CDR3: CASSQDPNRGSLYGYTF. The CDR3 region has the DNA TGCGCCAGCAGCCAAGATCCTAACAGGGGGAGTCTCTATGGCTACACCTTC.

This clone was seen more than once but under ten times. The J gene is TRBJ1-4, the V gene TRBV4-1, with no clear D. Germline loops: CDR1 MGHRA, CDR2 YSYEKL. The CDR3 is 15 amino acids. Trimming removed 0 bases at V and 8 bases at J, with 13 bases between. DNA of the CDR3: TGCGCCAGCAGCCAAGATACAAGGGTAGGAGAAAAACTGTTTTTT. Translation gives CASSQDTRVGEKLFF.

This chain uses TRBV2 with TRBJ1-3, with D perhaps TRBD1 (6 bases). CDR3 size: 17 residues. V shed 7 bases and J shed 6 bases, with 25 bases lying between them. Germline V gives CDR1 SNHLY, CDR2 FYNNEI. The CDR3 loop reads CASNLGAPTRIQNTIYF. The DNA for the CDR3 is TGTGCCAGCAATTTGGGGGCTCCAACGAGAATACAAAACACCATATATTTT.

The V gene is TRBV7-3, the J gene TRBJ2-2; 7 bases map to TRBD1. Trimming took 5 bases from V and 0 from J; bases not matched to a gene: 6. This CDR3 spans 16 amino acids. Per the germline V gene, CDR1 is SGHTA and CDR2 is FQGTGA. CDR3 nucleotide sequence: TGTGCCAGCAGCCCACCAGGGGGAACGAACACCGGGGAGCTGTTTTTT. Encoded protein: CASSPPGGTNTGELFF.

The V gene is TRBV27, the J gene TRBJ1-4; maybe TRBD1 (6 bases). The CDR3 is 13 residues long. CDR1 and CDR2 (germline): MNHEY, SMNVEV (reference sequence). V dropped 2 bases and J dropped 9 bases, with 10 bases sitting between them. Here the CDR3 DNA reads TGTGCCAGCAGTTTAGACAGGTTTAAAAAACTGTTTTTT. This encodes CASSLDRFKKLFF.

The sample holds a few counts of this clone. The V gene is TRBV25-1, the J gene TRBJ1-5; no clear D gene. V lost 3 bases and J 4 bases, leaving 16 bases between the germline ends. Germline CDR1 is MGHDK and CDR2 is SYGVNS. The CDR3 is 16 amino acids. This CDR3 reads CASSDSGQLGNQPQHF. The CDR3 bases are TGTGCCAGCAGTGATAGTGGGCAATTGGGGAATCAGCCCCAGCATTTT.

This chain joins TRBV2 and TRBJ2-7, with 7 bases aligning to TRBD2. The CDR3 is 15 residues long. Germline CDR1 SNHLY, CDR2 FYNNEI. Trimming removed 7 bases from V and 0 bases from J; junction bases left unmatched: 9. The chain's CDR3 is CASNFGRGSSYEQYF. The DNA for the CDR3 is TGTGCCAGCAACTTCGGGCGGGGGAGCTCCTACGAGCAGTACTTC.

V gene TRBV28 combines with J gene TRBJ2-1; 8 bases fit TRBD2. The CDR3 has 16 residues. CDR1 and CDR2 (germline): MDHEN, SYDVKM. V shed 5 bases and J 2 bases; nucleotides not matched to a gene: 8. CDR3 residues: CASSPPTSATYNEQFF. The CDR3 DNA follows: TGTGCCAGCAGTCCCCCGACTAGCGCAACCTACAATGAGCAGTTCTTC.

The rearrangement joins TRBV4-1 to TRBJ1-6, with D perhaps matching TRBD1 (5 bases). The V gene lost 5 bases and the J gene lost 3 bases, with 11 bases spanning the gap. Germline values: CDR1 MGHRA, CDR2 YSYEKL. The CDR3 has 15 residues. CDR3 loop: CASSEGFFYNSPLHF. CDR3 in DNA: TGCGCCAGCAGCGAGGGGTTTTTCTATAATTCACCCCTCCACTTT.